This T cell receptor beta chain was observed in a study of response to subunit inactivated influenza vaccine (dated by TCRdb to between 2018 and 2020). Regarding the research as a whole: The study used deep quantitative T cell receptor repertoire profiling to track responses to a trivalent subunit inactivated influenza vaccine.

Spanning cysteine to phenylalanine, the CDR3 consists of 13 amino acids. Only the CDR3 DNA is retained, 39 bases long and in frame from the first base. A distance of 11 bases separates the germline ends of V and J, which lose 4 bases and 5 bases respectively. CDR1 and CDR2 (SGHRS, YFSETQ) derive from the germline V gene. Paper-wide results and their limitations: It was suggested by the authors that each seasonal influenza vaccination may recruit only a limited number of new T cells.

Library method: RT-PCR. The reads were generated on an Illumina HiSeq 2500. The public reads were run again by TCRdb, first through fastp at Q25 and then through MiXCR, and only productive beta chains were kept. Rows merge per CDR3 protein into single entries with the most common DNA and genes. The table for this sample lists 600,000 to 850,000 distinct CDR3 sequences; 14% of them were counted only once. The top ten hold roughly 7.6% of the sample. Turning to this clonotype: Its antigen remains undetermined. There are no base qualities to consult, and no much larger clone falls within one base.

The source material was PBMCs from blood, sampled 14 to 15 days before vaccination. The rearranged chain carries TRBV5-1 and TRBJ2-3; TRBD1 is a weak D gene call, 6 bases matching. The receptor was derived from a man aged 50 to 60 who received an inactivated influenza vaccine. Donor details come from another sample of the same person, matched by shared clones. CDR3 reads: CASSLQGLDTQYF. The base sequence is TGCGCCAGCAGCCTACAGGGTTTAGATACGCAGTATTTT. Reference TRBV5-1 and TRBJ2-3 genes cover what lies past the CDR3, so the full variable domain is KAGVTQTPRYLIKTRGQQVTLSCSPISGHRSVSWYQQTPGQGLQFLFEYFSETQRNKGNFPGRFSGRQFSNSRSEMNVSTLELGDSALYLCASSLQGLDTQYFGPGTRLTVL.